The 13 T cell receptor beta chains below all came from one sample that was sequenced in a study of cytomegalovirus exposure and HLA in healthy donors. The study ran its PCR with 60 Vbeta and 13 Jbeta primers. The protocol was immunoSEQ multiplex PCR, while the TCRdb copy is restricted to in-frame clones and leaves out a portion. Of fewer than 250,000 clones listed, roughly 83% are singletons. The sequenced sample consisted of PBMCs. Receptor source: a male donor in good health and CMV-seropositive.

The chain uses TRBV7-9 and TRBJ2-5; TRBD2 matches at 12 bases. V was pared by 4 bases and J by 5 bases, with 5 bases of the junction left unmatched. The CDR3 consists of 15 residues. Per the germline V gene, CDR1 is SEHNR and CDR2 is FQNEAQ (reference sequence). CDR3 sequence: CASSSQLAGGETQYF. CDR3 bases: TGTGCCAGCAGCTCACAACTAGCGGGGGGTGAGACCCAGTACTTC.

The chain recombines TRBV2 with TRBJ2-3; TRBD1 matches 7 bases. V was clipped by 3 bases and J by 4 bases; unmatched bases: 10. The CDR3 has 16 amino acids. Germline CDR1 SNHLY, CDR2 FYNNEI. The CDR3 DNA is TGTGCCAGCAGTGACATGAGGGGGCCGGGGTCAGATACGCAGTATTTT. Its protein product is CASSDMRGPGSDTQYF.

The chain recombines TRBV4-1 with TRBJ2-2, with 8 bases that match TRBD2. This CDR3 region has 14 residues. The trim removed 7 bases at V and 1 base at J, leaving 2 bases unmatched. Germline loops: CDR1 MGHRA, CDR2 YSYEKL. For the CDR3, the DNA is TGCGCCAGCAACGGGAGGGAGAACACCGGGGAGCTGTTTTTT. Translation: CASNGRENTGELFF.

This sequence joins TRBV29-1 and TRBJ1-3, with D tentatively TRBD1 (6 bases). The CDR3 spans 13 residues. CDR1 is SQVTM, CDR2 ANQGSEA, per germline. V was cut by 5 bases and J by 3 bases, with 11 bases left in between. The CDR3 DNA reads TGCAGCGTTTCCAGGGGAGATGGAAACACCATATATTTT. Amino acid sequence: CSVSRGDGNTIYF.

This clone has a handful of counts. The chain recombines TRBV5-1 with TRBJ1-2, with D perhaps TRBD1 (6 bases). The CDR3 has 13 residues. The germline V gene encodes CDR1 SGHRS and CDR2 YFSETQ. The ends were cut back, 6 bases at V and 2 bases at J, with 11 bases in the middle. CDR3 nucleotides: TGCGCCAGCAAATCGGACAGCAACTATGGCTACACCTTC. It translates to CASKSDSNYGYTF.

DNA of the CDR3: TGCGCCAGCAGCTTGTCGGCTAGCGGGGGCGTCGAGACCCAGTACTTC. Translated: CASSLSASGGVETQYF. This chain connects TRBV5-1 to TRBJ2-5, with 10 bases matching TRBD2. The CDR3 has 16 amino acids. V dropped 1 base and J dropped 5; count of bases not matched to a gene: 8. Germline V gene lookup returns CDR1 SGHRS and CDR2 YFSETQ.

The chain joins TRBV10-3 to TRBJ1-1; D perhaps matches TRBD1 (6 bases). CDR3 length equals 13 residues. Trimming took off 3 bases at V and 1 base at J, with 6 bases between the two ends. Germline-derived CDR1 and CDR2 are ENHRY and SYGVKD. The CDR3 loop reads CAISDRGNTEAFF. The DNA of the CDR3 is TGTGCCATCAGTGACAGGGGGAACACTGAAGCTTTCTTT.

This rearrangement joins TRBV4-3 to TRBJ2-3, with D uncertain. Germline CDR1 is LGHNA and CDR2 is YSLEER. This CDR3 has 17 residues. Trimming shortened V by 4 bases and J by 0 bases, and 17 bases separated the two germline ends. The CDR3 reads CASSPSLVPISTDTQYF. DNA of the CDR3: TGCGCCAGCAGCCCAAGCTTGGTTCCCATTAGCACAGATACGCAGTATTTT.

This chain joins TRBV2 and TRBJ2-1, with 10 positions matching TRBD2. The CDR3 extends over 15 amino acids. CDR1 and CDR2 from the germline V gene are SNHLY and FYNNEI. Trimming removed 4 bases from V and 9 bases from J; junction bases left unmatched: 9. The chain's CDR3 is CASSGRSSGSSEQFF. DNA for the CDR3: TGTGCCAGCAGTGGCCGGTCTAGCGGGAGTTCTGAGCAGTTCTTC.

V and J are TRBV6-1 and TRBJ2-5; D is ambiguous. V shed 9 bases and J shed 5 bases, with 16 bases lying between them. Germline V gene data show CDR1 as MNHNS and CDR2 as SASEGT. The CDR3 consists of 13 residues. CDR3 region: CASRQPASETQYF. The CDR3 DNA reads TGTGCCAGTCGACAACCGGCCTCTGAGACCCAGTACTTC.

The chain recombines TRBV6-5 with TRBJ1-6, with D perhaps TRBD1 (6 bases). V dropped 6 bases and J dropped 10 bases, with 19 bases sitting between them. CDR3 length: 15 residues. The germline CDR1 and CDR2 sequences are MNHEY and SVGAGI. CDR3 DNA: TGTGCCAGCAGCTTCAAACAGGGAAGAGAGTCACCCCTCCACTTT. This codes for CASSFKQGRESPLHF.

This chain connects TRBV6-1 to TRBJ2-3, with a tentative D call TRBD1 (5 bases). Germline loops: CDR1 MNHNS, CDR2 SASEGT. This CDR3 region has 15 residues. Trimming shortened V by 6 bases and J by 1 base, and 14 bases separated the two germline ends. Written as DNA, the CDR3 is TGTGCCAGCAGGCTACAGGTCGGTGGCACAGATACGCAGTATTTT. This encodes CASRLQVGGTDTQYF.

The chain uses TRBV27 and TRBJ2-3, with 7 bases aligning to TRBD1. With V trimmed by 5 bases and J by 1 base, 6 bases remained unmatched. The CDR3 covers 15 residues. CDR1 MNHEY and CDR2 SMNVEV come from the germline V gene (reference sequence). The CDR3 nucleotides are TGTGCCAGCAGTGCGCGACAGGGACGCACAGATACGCAGTATTTT. Translated: CASSARQGRTDTQYF.